The source of this T cell receptor (beta chain) is a study of blood T cell repertoires in COVID-19. Patients in Seattle were enrolled during active infection, then followed longitudinally. Germline V gives CDR1 GTSNPN, CDR2 SVGIG (reference sequence). The CDR3 sequence is 14 residues long. The V segment lost 5 bases and the J segment 8 bases; nucleotides outside the gene matches: 8. Only in-frame clones appear in the TCRdb table, and some are missing; sequencing was by immunoSEQ multiplex PCR. The top ten clones hold about 7% of a sample with under 450,000 clones, less than 90% of them seen once. The receptor comes from a woman aged 55-69 years with COVID-19, enrolled during active disease. The rearrangement uses TRBV30 and TRBJ2-1; 11 bases are shared with TRBD2. What was sequenced was peripheral blood. CDR3 sequence reads: CAWWGSGGADEQFF. In nucleotides, the CDR3 is TGTGCCTGGTGGGGTAGCGGGGGGGCCGATGAGCAGTTCTTC.